The text below deals with one TCR beta chain. No antigen is known for it. No base quality information exists; no much larger clone differs at one position. The data are from a study of shared clonotypes between healthy human individuals (dated by TCRdb to about 2020). For the study in its entirety: A couple of women and a few men aged 18 to 49 years were included in the cohort. For each donor, three plates each were used for CD4 naive and CD4 memory, two plates were used for CD8 naive, and one plate was used for CD8 memory. To estimate repertoire size and how much clonotypes are shared between individuals, the study performed deep sequencing of blood TCR repertoires from 4 to 6 healthy adults. To increase sequencing depth and limit assay-specific biases, TCR repertoire library preparation and sequencing were carried out by different laboratories using diverse techniques. Leukapheresis yielded between about 0.8 and 9.5 billion PBMCs per donor.

The CDR3 runs 15 amino acids, cysteine and phenylalanine included. Here the CDR3 DNA is all that survives: 45 bases in frame from base 1. V is cut by 7 bases and J by 6 bases, and the space between the germline ends is 21 bases. CDR1 and CDR2, per the germline V gene (reference sequence), are LNHDA and SQIVND. CD8 naive samples consisted of CD45RO-negative cells that were positively selected for CCR7, yielding a CD45RA+CCR7+ population without TemRA cells. The donors were healthy, HIV-negative adults with no recently reported acute infections or vaccinations. Every donor was a Caucasian adult residing in Nashville, Tennessee, USA. Blood was obtained by leukapheresis, after which PBMCs were separated by Ficoll-Histopaque density gradient centrifugation and cryopreserved in liquid nitrogen vapor phase. Analytical flow cytometry was used to check the purity and quantity of every magnetically sorted T cell population. Each sorted fraction had its genomic DNA isolated and then quantified by UV absorbance on a Nanodrop 2000c.

Using the deep immunoSEQ assay, multiplex PCR amplified TCR CDR3 regions from genomic DNA. For each cell subset, the extracted genomic DNA was distributed evenly across all wells of several immunoSEQ 96-well plates, and each plate served as one replicate. For sorted subsets, around 200 ng genomic DNA, equal to 30,000 or so T cell genomes, was loaded into each replicate PCR. The purified libraries were quantified using a Qubit 3.0 fluorometer, sized with a Bioanalyzer 2100, and then quantified again using the KAPA Library Quantification kit. A separate single-read 150-cycle Illumina NextSeq 550 flow cell was used to sequence each immunoSEQ 96-well plate. The authors' pipeline ran thus. Because only junctional sequences without quality scores were contained in the immunoSEQ output, filtering matching that applied to full-length reads could not be performed. To assign V/J genes and CDR3, sequences were annotated against IMGT germline references using PyIR, a Python wrapper for IgBLAST v1.9. Reads were removed for weak V/J assignments (E-value above 1e-6), missing CDR3, stop codons, out-of-frame junctions, or ambiguous translated residues. V3J clonotypes were defined by identical inferred V gene, J gene, and CDR3 amino acid sequence. The percentage overlap between two repertoires was calculated by dividing the number of shared unique clonotypes by the size of the smaller repertoire. Repertoire richness was assessed with RTK rarefaction, the Chao1 estimator, and Recon v2.1 estimates of unobserved clonotypes. For all TCRbeta clonotypes obtained by the gDNA method from several donors, generation probabilities were computed with OLGA. Drawn from immuneACCESS, this table holds only the in-frame rearrangements with V and J called that TCRdb kept. Clones are partly lost; checked studies trace under half to an unresolved V gene and leave the rest unexplained. V and J calls and clone size come straight from that table; D and trimming were deduced from the DNA. This sample holds over 2,000,000 clones; around 95% were observed only once. The ten largest account for approximately 1.6% of the sample.

Study-wide findings and limitations: Sampling was limited to blood, and TCR repertoires in tissue likely differ from TCR repertoires in blood. Because the study included a small number of donors, the genetic and exposure-history diversity represented was limited. Based on pairwise subsampling, the degree of clonotype sharing among donors was expected to be affected by sequencing depth. Naive subsets generally had larger estimated clonotype richness than memory subsets did. Across four donors, roughly 5.1% of naive CD4, roughly 3.3% of naive CD8, about 2.3% of memory CD4, and 0.3% to 0.45% of memory CD8 clonotypes were shared. Compared with non-shared clonotypes, clonotypes shared by all four sorted-subset donors had higher generation probabilities. Incomplete sequencing was indicated by rarefaction of sorted-subset datasets, despite the large sequencing depth.

The sequence is built from TRBV19 and TRBJ1-1; the D gene is perhaps TRBD1, from 6 matching bases. The sequence was collected from a man aged 18-30 years in good health. Some clones in this sample may be carry-over from other donors' samples. The sequencing sample was made of naive CD8+ T cells from PBMCs. Sample cell subset or site, as interpreted from the label and publication: CD45RA+CCR7+. For the CDR3, the sequence is CASTNPRDGGSEAFF. The base sequence is TGTGCCAGTACCAACCCCCGGGACGGGGGCTCTGAAGCTTTCTTT.